This T cell receptor beta chain was documented in a study of cytomegalovirus exposure and HLA in healthy donors. Primers: 60 Vbeta forward and 13 Jbeta reverse. Method: immunoSEQ multiplex PCR; TCRdb's copy keeps in-frame clones and lacks some. This sample has about 150,000 clones, with approximately 88% found just once. The CDR3 runs to 15 residues. Germline assignment: CDR1 SGHNT and CDR2 YYREEE (reference sequence). V lost 4 bases and J 0 bases, leaving 13 bases between the germline ends. The V gene is TRBV5-4, the J gene TRBJ1-1; a weak D match, TRBD1 (6 bases). The sample consisted of PBMCs. This clonotype was sampled from a woman aged 35 to 49 in good health and CMV-seronegative. The CDR3: CASSPEDRMNTEAFF. The CDR3 DNA reads TGTGCCAGCAGCCCCGAAGACAGGATGAACACTGAAGCTTTCTTT. The full variable domain, in which reference TRBV5-4 and TRBJ1-1 provide the parts outside the CDR3, is ETGVTQSPTHLIKTRGQQVTLRCSSQSGHNTVSWYQQALGQGPQFIFQYYREEENGRGNFPPRFSGLQFPNYSSELNVNALELDDSALYLCASSPEDRMNTEAFFGQGTRLTVV.